This T cell receptor (beta chain) was sequenced in a study of blood T cell repertoires in COVID-19. Germline CDR1 MNHNS, CDR2 SASEGT. Trimming removed 3 bases from V and 12 bases from J, with 11 bases in between. The CDR3 has 11 amino acids. Using immunoSEQ multiplex PCR, the repertoire was profiled, and TCRdb retains in-frame clones only, with some absent. The sample has roughly 100,000 clones, 60% to 80% seen once. The rearrangement links TRBV6-1 to TRBJ1-1; D perhaps matches TRBD1 (5 bases). Sequenced material: peripheral blood. This receptor was obtained from a human donor with acute or convalescent COVID-19. The donor label of this sample is uncertain. The CDR3 nucleotides are TGTGCCAGCAGTGACCACAGGAAACCTTTCTTT. The encoded protein is CASSDHRKPFF.